Listed below are T cell receptor beta chains from one sample, sequenced in a study of read filtering for tumor transcriptome and immune sequencing. TCRdb reprocessed the reads via MiXCR and lists one record per CDR3 protein. The profile covers around 44,000 distinct CDR3 sequences, with 10% to 15% appearing a single time and 25% to 35% taken by the ten largest. The sample taken for sequencing was a population of CD138-negative cells sorted from bone marrow. The receptors originated from a donor aged 40 or older with multiple myeloma. The CDR3 runs from the conserved cysteine through the conserved F or W. The order of the fields is V gene, D gene, J gene, clone size, CDR3 length, CDR3 DNA, CDR3 protein. D genes are given only for firm matches. Clone size appears in some rows only: once, few, many, or a class for an expanded clone.

v_call: TRBV5-1
d_call: TRBD1
j_call: TRBJ2-7
clone_size: many
cdr3_length: 17
cdr3_nt: TGCGCCAGCAGCTTGGGATCGACAGGGTGGGATACCTACGAGCAGTACTTC
cdr3_aa: CASSLGSTGWDTYEQYF

v_call: TRBV12-3/TRBV12-4
d_call: .
j_call: TRBJ2-7
clone_size: many
cdr3_length: 14
cdr3_nt: TGTGCCAGCAGTTCAGGGTCTAGCTCCTACGAGCAGTACTTC
cdr3_aa: CASSSGSSSYEQYF

v_call: TRBV28
d_call: .
j_call: TRBJ2-1
clone_size: many
cdr3_length: 16
cdr3_nt: TGTGCCAGCAGCCCGATAGGACTGGGGGCTAGGAATGAGCAGTTCTTC
cdr3_aa: CASSPIGLGARNEQFF

v_call: TRBV11-2
d_call: .
j_call: TRBJ1-5
clone_size: many
cdr3_length: 14
cdr3_nt: TGTGCCAGCAGGTGGTCCCGCGGCAATCAGCCCCAGCATTTT
cdr3_aa: CASRWSRGNQPQHF

v_call: TRBV20-1
d_call: TRBD1
j_call: TRBJ1-2
clone_size: many
cdr3_length: 12
cdr3_nt: TGCAGTGCTGGTGGACAGGGAAGAGGCTACACCTTC
cdr3_aa: CSAGGQGRGYTF

v_call: TRBV25-1
d_call: TRBD1
j_call: TRBJ1-1
clone_size: many
cdr3_length: 11
cdr3_nt: TGTGCCAGCAACAGGGGGACTGAAGCTTTCTTT
cdr3_aa: CASNRGTEAFF

v_call: TRBV7-8
d_call: TRBD1
j_call: TRBJ2-7
clone_size: many
cdr3_length: 14
cdr3_nt: TGTGCCAGCAGCGCAGGGGGCCTTTCCTACGAGCAGTACTTC
cdr3_aa: CASSAGGLSYEQYF

v_call: TRBV7-9
d_call: .
j_call: TRBJ2-3
clone_size: many
cdr3_length: 12
cdr3_nt: TGTGCCAGCAGCGGGACGGCAGATACGCAGTATTTT
cdr3_aa: CASSGTADTQYF

v_call: TRBV2
d_call: TRBD1
j_call: TRBJ1-1
clone_size: .
cdr3_length: 16
cdr3_nt: TGTGCCAGCATTTCCGGACAGGGCAGAAAGAACACTGAAGCTTTCTTT
cdr3_aa: CASISGQGRKNTEAFF

v_call: TRBV5-1
d_call: .
j_call: TRBJ1-4
clone_size: many
cdr3_length: 13
cdr3_nt: TGCGCCAGCAGAGGGGACGCGGCTGAAAAACTGTTTTTT
cdr3_aa: CASRGDAAEKLFF

v_call: TRBV20-1
d_call: TRBD2
j_call: TRBJ2-1
clone_size: many
cdr3_length: 15
cdr3_nt: TGCAGTGCGCCAGCAGCAGCGGGAATGAAGAATGAGCAGTTCTTC
cdr3_aa: CSAPAAAGMKNEQFF

v_call: TRBV7-8
d_call: .
j_call: TRBJ1-5
clone_size: many
cdr3_length: 16
cdr3_nt: TGTGCCAGCAGCCGCGATTTAGGGGCCGGTCATCAGCCCCAGCATTTT
cdr3_aa: CASSRDLGAGHQPQHF

v_call: TRBV6-4
d_call: .
j_call: TRBJ2-3
clone_size: few
cdr3_length: 14
cdr3_nt: TGTGCCAGCAGTGACGGGTACCACACAGATACGCAGTATTTT
cdr3_aa: CASSDGYHTDTQYF

v_call: TRBV7-8
d_call: TRBD2
j_call: TRBJ2-3
clone_size: many
cdr3_length: 15
cdr3_nt: TGTGCCAGCAGCAATATAGCGGGAGGGCCCGATACGCAGTATTTT
cdr3_aa: CASSNIAGGPDTQYF

v_call: TRBV10-2
d_call: .
j_call: TRBJ2-5
clone_size: many
cdr3_length: 13
cdr3_nt: TGCGCCAGCAGTGAGTCAGGGATGCAGACCCAGTACTTC
cdr3_aa: CASSESGMQTQYF

v_call: TRBV20-1
d_call: .
j_call: TRBJ1-6
clone_size: many
cdr3_length: 15
cdr3_nt: TGCAGTGCTAGGCCACACAGCTCCTATAATTCACCCCTCCACTTT
cdr3_aa: CSARPHSSYNSPLHF

v_call: TRBV7-9
d_call: .
j_call: TRBJ2-2
clone_size: many
cdr3_length: 13
cdr3_nt: TGTGCCAGCAGCTCAATACCACTCTTGGAGCTGTTTTTT
cdr3_aa: CASSSIPLLELFF

v_call: TRBV9
d_call: .
j_call: TRBJ2-7
clone_size: many
cdr3_length: 15
cdr3_nt: TGTGCCAGCAGCGTAGCCGGGGTGGACTCCTACGAGCAGTACTTC
cdr3_aa: CASSVAGVDSYEQYF

v_call: TRBV28
d_call: .
j_call: TRBJ1-5
clone_size: .
cdr3_length: 13
cdr3_nt: TGTGCCAGCAAGGGGGGGGACTATCAGCCCCAGCATTTT
cdr3_aa: CASKGGDYQPQHF

v_call: TRBV20-1
d_call: TRBD2
j_call: TRBJ2-1
clone_size: medium-sized
cdr3_length: 15
cdr3_nt: TGCAGTGCTAGAGATGGCCTAGCGGGAGTGTATGAGCAGTTCTTC
cdr3_aa: CSARDGLAGVYEQFF

v_call: TRBV19
d_call: .
j_call: TRBJ2-7
clone_size: many
cdr3_length: 14
cdr3_nt: TGTGCCAGTAGTATCCCCGGGAGCTCCTACGAGCAGTACTTC
cdr3_aa: CASSIPGSSYEQYF

v_call: TRBV7-9
d_call: .
j_call: TRBJ2-7
clone_size: few
cdr3_length: 11
cdr3_nt: TGTGCCAGCAGGGGTCAGGGCGAGCAGTACTTC
cdr3_aa: CASRGQGEQYF

v_call: TRBV4-3
d_call: .
j_call: TRBJ2-5
clone_size: .
cdr3_length: 13
cdr3_nt: TGCGCCAGCAGCCACGACACGCGGGAGACCCAGTACTTC
cdr3_aa: CASSHDTRETQYF

v_call: TRBV5-1
d_call: .
j_call: TRBJ2-3
clone_size: many
cdr3_length: 14
cdr3_nt: TGCGCCAGCAGCTTGTTCAGTAACACAGATACGCAGTATTTT
cdr3_aa: CASSLFSNTDTQYF

v_call: TRBV29-1
d_call: .
j_call: TRBJ1-3
clone_size: .
cdr3_length: 13
cdr3_nt: TGCAGCGCCCAGGGGCTAGCTGGAAACACCATATGTTTT
cdr3_aa: CSAQGLAGNTICF

v_call: TRBV6-6
d_call: .
j_call: TRBJ2-7
clone_size: many
cdr3_length: 16
cdr3_nt: TGTGCCAGCAGTTACTCGACCAGGGGTTCCCTCTACGAGCAGTACTTC
cdr3_aa: CASSYSTRGSLYEQYF

v_call: TRBV24-1
d_call: .
j_call: TRBJ1-5
clone_size: few
cdr3_length: 18
cdr3_nt: TGTGCCACCAGTGTGAAGTGGGAGGGGCGGGAGAGCAATCAGCCCCAGCATTTT
cdr3_aa: CATSVKWEGRESNQPQHF

v_call: TRBV11-3
d_call: .
j_call: TRBJ2-1
clone_size: .
cdr3_length: 18
cdr3_nt: TGCGCCAGCAGCCAGGTTGGGTCACAACTAACTCGCCCCAATGAGCAGTTCTTC
cdr3_aa: CASSQVGSQLTRPNEQFF

v_call: TRBV12-3/TRBV12-4
d_call: .
j_call: TRBJ2-2
clone_size: many
cdr3_length: 15
cdr3_nt: TGTGCCAGCAGTCCGCAGCGGATTAACACCGGGGAGCTGTTTTTT
cdr3_aa: CASSPQRINTGELFF

v_call: TRBV7-2
d_call: .
j_call: TRBJ1-5
clone_size: many
cdr3_length: 16
cdr3_nt: TGTGCCAGCAGCCTAACCCGACTGATGGGCAATCAGCCCCAGCATTTT
cdr3_aa: CASSLTRLMGNQPQHF

v_call: TRBV20-1
d_call: .
j_call: TRBJ2-1
clone_size: many
cdr3_length: 16
cdr3_nt: TGCAGTGCTAGACTTACGACAGCCAGCTCCTACAATGAGCAGTTCTTC
cdr3_aa: CSARLTTASSYNEQFF

v_call: TRBV6-5
d_call: TRBD2
j_call: TRBJ2-3
clone_size: many
cdr3_length: 17
cdr3_nt: TGTGCCAGCAGTTACCTCGGACTAGCGGAAAGCACAGATACGCAGTATTTT
cdr3_aa: CASSYLGLAESTDTQYF

v_call: TRBV6-2/TRBV6-3
d_call: .
j_call: TRBJ2-3
clone_size: many
cdr3_length: 19
cdr3_nt: TGTGCCAGCAGTTCCCCCGCAGGCCGGCAAACAGTCTCGGGAGATACGCAGTATTTT
cdr3_aa: CASSSPAGRQTVSGDTQYF

v_call: TRBV4-1
d_call: .
j_call: TRBJ2-7
clone_size: many
cdr3_length: 14
cdr3_nt: TGCGCCAGCAGCCAAGGACATACCCGGGGCGAACAGTACTTC
cdr3_aa: CASSQGHTRGEQYF

v_call: TRBV29-1
d_call: .
j_call: TRBJ2-1
clone_size: .
cdr3_length: 14
cdr3_nt: TGCAGCGTTAAAGGCCGGGGTGGGTCCTACAAGCAGTTCTTC
cdr3_aa: CSVKGRGGSYKQFF

v_call: TRBV6-1
d_call: .
j_call: TRBJ1-1
clone_size: many
cdr3_length: 11
cdr3_nt: TGTGCCAGCAACCCAAACACTGAAGCTTTCTTT
cdr3_aa: CASNPNTEAFF

v_call: TRBV29-1
d_call: TRBD2
j_call: TRBJ2-1
clone_size: medium-sized
cdr3_length: 13
cdr3_nt: TGCAGCGTAGGGACCGCTAGCGGCAATGAGCAGTTCTTC
cdr3_aa: CSVGTASGNEQFF

v_call: TRBV20-1
d_call: TRBD2
j_call: TRBJ2-7
clone_size: many
cdr3_length: 14
cdr3_nt: TGCAGTGCTAGGGCTGGACTAGTCTCCCTCGAGCAGTACTTC
cdr3_aa: CSARAGLVSLEQYF

v_call: TRBV19
d_call: .
j_call: TRBJ2-2
clone_size: many
cdr3_length: 14
cdr3_nt: TGTGCCAGTAGTATTGGGGGGAACACCGGGGAGCTGTTTTTT
cdr3_aa: CASSIGGNTGELFF

v_call: TRBV7-9
d_call: .
j_call: TRBJ2-1
clone_size: many
cdr3_length: 13
cdr3_nt: TGTGCCAGCAGCAGAGGGACATTCGATGAGCAGTTCTTC
cdr3_aa: CASSRGTFDEQFF

v_call: TRBV28
d_call: TRBD2
j_call: TRBJ2-5
clone_size: many
cdr3_length: 16
cdr3_nt: TGTGCCAGCAGCCTACTAGCGGGAGGGCCGGTAGAGACCCAGTACTTC
cdr3_aa: CASSLLAGGPVETQYF

v_call: TRBV19
d_call: .
j_call: TRBJ2-1
clone_size: medium-sized
cdr3_length: 13
cdr3_nt: TGTGCCAGTAGTAATAGTTTGGGGAATGAGCAGTTCTTC
cdr3_aa: CASSNSLGNEQFF

v_call: TRBV7-9
d_call: TRBD2
j_call: TRBJ2-1
clone_size: medium-sized
cdr3_length: 14
cdr3_nt: TGCGCCAGCAGCCAAGTCGAGGGGCCGGGGGGGCAGTTCTTC
cdr3_aa: CASSQVEGPGGQFF

v_call: TRBV7-9
d_call: .
j_call: TRBJ1-5
clone_size: many
cdr3_length: 15
cdr3_nt: TGTGCCAGCAGCCTTACCGACGGAGGCAATCAGCCCCAGCATTTT
cdr3_aa: CASSLTDGGNQPQHF

v_call: TRBV6-6
d_call: .
j_call: TRBJ2-1
clone_size: medium-sized
cdr3_length: 14
cdr3_nt: TGTGCCAGCAGTTACCGGGACTCCTACAATGAGCAGTTCTTC
cdr3_aa: CASSYRDSYNEQFF

v_call: TRBV5-1
d_call: TRBD2
j_call: TRBJ2-3
clone_size: many
cdr3_length: 20
cdr3_nt: TGCGCCAGCAGCTTGTTCCCTCGGACTAGCGTCCCGAAGGTAACAGATACGCAGTATTTT
cdr3_aa: CASSLFPRTSVPKVTDTQYF

v_call: TRBV11-1
d_call: .
j_call: TRBJ2-3
clone_size: many
cdr3_length: 15
cdr3_nt: TGTGCCAGCAGCTTCGGAGGGTCTAGCACAGATACGCAGTATTTT
cdr3_aa: CASSFGGSSTDTQYF

v_call: TRBV7-3
d_call: .
j_call: TRBJ2-3
clone_size: .
cdr3_length: 13
cdr3_nt: TGTGACACCAGCACCCCCACACGTGATACGCAGTATTTT
cdr3_aa: CDTSTPTRDTQYF

v_call: TRBV12-3/TRBV12-4
d_call: TRBD1
j_call: TRBJ1-1
clone_size: once
cdr3_length: 16
cdr3_nt: TGTGCCAGCAGTCCCCCGGACAGGGGCCTTCTCACTGAAGCTTTCTTT
cdr3_aa: CASSPPDRGLLTEAFF

v_call: TRBV24-1
d_call: .
j_call: TRBJ2-5
clone_size: few
cdr3_length: 13
cdr3_nt: TGTGCCACCAGTGACCCCACGGGACGGACCCAGTACTTC
cdr3_aa: CATSDPTGRTQYF

v_call: TRBV7-3
d_call: TRBD1
j_call: TRBJ1-6
clone_size: many
cdr3_length: 14
cdr3_nt: TGTGCCAGCAGCCCGGGACAGATAAATTCACCCCTCCACTTT
cdr3_aa: CASSPGQINSPLHF

v_call: TRBV7-9
d_call: .
j_call: TRBJ1-5
clone_size: many
cdr3_length: 15
cdr3_nt: TGTGCCAGCAGCTTAGGGTCAAGGGGAGGTCAGCCCCAGCATTTT
cdr3_aa: CASSLGSRGGQPQHF

v_call: TRBV20-1
d_call: TRBD1
j_call: TRBJ2-7
clone_size: many
cdr3_length: 13
cdr3_nt: TGCAGTGCTAGAGAGGACAGGGTGTACGAGCAGTACTTC
cdr3_aa: CSAREDRVYEQYF

v_call: TRBV2
d_call: .
j_call: TRBJ1-2
clone_size: .
cdr3_length: 13
cdr3_nt: TGTGCCAGCAGTGAGAGGGGAAGGTATGGCTACACCTTC
cdr3_aa: CASSERGRYGYTF

v_call: TRBV6-2/TRBV6-3
d_call: .
j_call: TRBJ2-2
clone_size: .
cdr3_length: 13
cdr3_nt: TGTGCCAGCAGTAAAACAGCAACCGGGGAGCTGTTTTTT
cdr3_aa: CASSKTATGELFF